The rows below give T cell receptor beta chains drawn from one sample of a study of regulatory T cells in long-lasting Graves disease. TCRdb recomputed calls from the multiplex PCR reads with MiXCR, one row per CDR3 protein. The sample lists 400,000 to 600,000 distinct CDR3 sequences, roughly 21% seen once, with roughly 6.9% in the top ten. The specimen was peripheral blood mononuclear cells (PBMCs), collected when the disease was refractory, from a patient treated with antithyroid drugs. Receptors were obtained from a female donor with Graves disease. Both conserved end residues are part of each CDR3. D genes are given only for firm matches. The size entry is marked missing in some rows and otherwise reads once, few, many or a size class.

>TRBJ2-7|15|TRBD2|TRBV29-1|few
CSVEEERDLSYEQYF
TGCAGCGTTGAAGAGGAGCGGGACCTCTCCTACGAGCAGTACTTC
>TRBJ2-7|13|NA|TRBV28|many
CATQSYSPNEQYF
TGTGCCACCCAGTCCTACAGCCCAAACGAGCAGTACTTC
>TRBJ2-5|12|TRBD2|TRBV20-1|many
CSAETSRETQYF
TGCAGTGCCGAGACTAGCCGGGAGACCCAGTACTTC
>TRBJ1-4|15|TRBD1|TRBV7-2|many
CASSSPGQGHEKLFF
TGTGCCAGCAGCTCGCCGGGACAGGGTCATGAAAAACTGTTTTTT
>TRBJ1-4|15|NA|TRBV2|few
CASSTGRGGREKLFF
TGTGCCAGCAGTACCGGACGCGGGGGACGAGAAAAACTGTTTTTT
>TRBJ1-1|21|TRBD1|TRBV20-1|NA
CSARGSIGQGNLRGLYTEAFF
TGCAGTGCTAGGGGTTCGATAGGACAGGGAAACCTGAGGGGTTTGTACACTGAAGCTTTCTTT
>TRBJ1-4|14|TRBD1|TRBV20-1|few
CSARPTGGREKLFF
TGCAGTGCTAGACCCACAGGGGGCCGTGAAAAACTGTTTTTT
>TRBJ2-5|16|TRBD1|TRBV28|many
CASSSRDRGLEETQYF
TGTGCCAGCAGTTCCCGGGACAGGGGTCTTGAGGAGACCCAGTACTTC
>TRBJ1-1|15|NA|TRBV28|NA
CASSPGVAGGTEAFF
TGTGCCAGCAGCCCCGGTGTAGCCGGGGGGACTGAAGCTTTCTTT
>TRBJ1-2|13|NA|TRBV29-1|NA
CSVVSGPLGGYTF
TGCAGCGTTGTATCCGGACCTCTTGGCGGCTACACCTTC
>TRBJ1-1|14|NA|TRBV11-2|many
CASSLSVTNTEAFF
TGTGCCAGCAGCTTGTCGGTGACGAACACTGAAGCTTTCTTT
>TRBJ1-2|12|NA|TRBV29-1|few
CSVDSGFYGYTF
TGCAGCGTTGATTCAGGGTTCTATGGCTACACCTTC
>TRBJ2-7|12|NA|TRBV30|few
CAYSGGFYEQYF
TGTGCCTACTCAGGGGGGTTCTACGAGCAGTACTTC
>TRBJ1-1|10|NA|TRBV29-1|NA
CSVASTEAFF
TGCAGCGTCGCGTCCACTGAAGCTTTCTTT
>TRBJ1-1|16|NA|TRBV28|many
CASTPAGVVLSTEAFF
TGTGCCAGCACCCCGGCTGGTGTGGTTTTGTCCACTGAAGCTTTCTTT
>TRBJ1-5|17|NA|TRBV19|few
CASSTRRGGNSNQPQHF
TGTGCCAGTAGTACCCGACGTGGGGGAAATAGCAATCAGCCCCAGCATTTT
>TRBJ2-7|12|NA|TRBV24-1|few
CATSDRSYEQYF
TGTGCCACCAGCGACAGGTCCTACGAGCAGTACTTC
>TRBJ2-1|18|TRBD2|TRBV5-1|NA
CASSLAGLAGSSYNEQFF
TGCGCCAGCAGCTTGGCAGGACTAGCGGGGAGCTCCTACAATGAGCAGTTCTTC
>TRBJ2-6|15|TRBD2|TRBV11-2|NA
CASSPGSAGANVLTF
TGTGCCAGCAGCCCCGGTTCAGCGGGAGCCAACGTCCTGACTTTC
>TRBJ2-7|14|TRBD2|TRBV7-2|few
CASSPGLGPYEQYF
TGTGCCAGCAGCCCGGGACTAGGCCCTTACGAGCAGTACTTC
>TRBJ2-5|14|NA|TRBV24-1|NA
CATSEGLQVETQYF
TGTGCCACCAGTGAAGGTTTACAGGTAGAGACCCAGTACTTC